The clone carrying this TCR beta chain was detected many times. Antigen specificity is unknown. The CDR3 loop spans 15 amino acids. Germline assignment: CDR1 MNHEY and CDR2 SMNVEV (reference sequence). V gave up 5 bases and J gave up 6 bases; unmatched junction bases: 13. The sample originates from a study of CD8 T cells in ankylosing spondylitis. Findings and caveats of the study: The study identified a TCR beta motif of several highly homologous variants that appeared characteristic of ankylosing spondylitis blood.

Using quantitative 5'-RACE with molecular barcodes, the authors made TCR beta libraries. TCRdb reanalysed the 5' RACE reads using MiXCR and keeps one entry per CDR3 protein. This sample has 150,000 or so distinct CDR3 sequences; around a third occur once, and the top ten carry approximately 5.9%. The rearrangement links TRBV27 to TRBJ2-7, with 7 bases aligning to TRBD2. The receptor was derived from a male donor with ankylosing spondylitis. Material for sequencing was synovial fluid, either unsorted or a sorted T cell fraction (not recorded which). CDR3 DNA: TGTGCCAGCAGTCTCCTGGCGGGAGTAAGGGGCGAGCAGTACTTC. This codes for CASSLLAGVRGEQYF.